This T cell receptor beta chain was captured by sequencing in a study of T cell responses to AZD1222 COVID-19 vaccine. Study-wide findings and caveats: Regions left unmutated in variants are reportedly the target of nearly half of spike-specific TCRs. Breadth and depth of Spike-specific TCRs rose after two AZD1222 doses. Donors in the cohort were predominantly white British and more often female, and clonal diversity was possibly underestimated.

Generated by immunoSEQ multiplex PCR, the TCRdb table keeps only in-frame clones and is missing some. The table has approximately 180,000 clones, about nine tenths seen once; the top ten hold around 3%. The length of the CDR3 is 15 residues. V dropped 1 base and J dropped 2 bases, with 12 bases sitting between them. CDR1 LGHDT and CDR2 YNNKEL come from the germline V gene (reference sequence). On this clone itself: Its antigen is still unknown.

The chain combines TRBV3-1 (or the pseudogene TRBV3-2) with TRBJ2-7; D may match TRBD1 or TRBD2 (6 bases each). The clonotype originates from an adult in good health. Sequencing used peripheral blood, obtained on day 0 of AZD1222 vaccination. The CDR3 DNA sequence: TGTGCCAGCAGCCAAGCGGGGGCCTACACCTACGAGCAGTACTTC. It yields the protein CASSQAGAYTYEQYF.